This T cell receptor (beta chain) was captured by sequencing in a study of shared clonotypes between healthy human individuals (dated by TCRdb to about 2020). About the full investigation: A couple of women and three men aged 18 to 49 years were included in the cohort. Different laboratories and diverse techniques were used to prepare libraries and sequence TCR repertoires, to increase sequencing depth and limit assay-specific biases. To estimate repertoire size and how much clonotype sharing occurs between individuals, the study deeply sequenced the blood TCR repertoires of 4 to 6 healthy adults. Per donor, three plates each were used for CD4 naive and CD4 memory, two for CD8 naive, and one for CD8 memory. Per donor, leukapheresis produced somewhere between about 0.9 and 9.5 billion PBMCs.

Using the deep immunoSEQ assay, TCR CDR3 regions were amplified from genomic DNA by multiplex PCR. For each cell subset, the extracted genomic DNA was distributed evenly across all wells of several immunoSEQ 96-well plates, and each plate served as one replicate. For sorted subsets, approximately 210 ng of genomic DNA, equivalent to 30,000 or so T cell genomes, went into each replicate PCR. The purified libraries were quantified using a Qubit 3.0 fluorometer, sized with a Bioanalyzer 2100, and then quantified again using the KAPA Library Quantification kit. Every immunoSEQ 96-well plate was sequenced on a separate single-read 150-cycle Illumina NextSeq 550 flow cell. As for how the authors treated the data: Because only junctional sequences without quality scores were contained in the immunoSEQ output, filtering matching that applied to full-length reads could not be performed. Sequences were annotated with PyIR, a Python wrapper for IgBLAST v1.9, using IMGT germline references to assign V/J genes and CDR3. Reads were filtered out if the reads had weak V/J assignments (E-value above 1e-6), no CDR3, stop codons, out-of-frame junctions, or ambiguous translated residues. A V3J clonotype was defined by an identical inferred V gene, J gene, and CDR3 amino acid sequence. The percentage overlap between two repertoires was calculated by dividing the number of shared unique clonotypes by the size of the smaller repertoire. RTK rarefaction, the Chao1 estimator, and Recon v2.1 estimates of unobserved clonotypes were used to assess repertoire richness. Generation probabilities for all TCRbeta clonotypes obtained by the gDNA method from several donors were computed using OLGA. Not all clones reach the TCRdb copy of this immuneACCESS table, which keeps in-frame sequences only. Checked studies attribute under half of the gap to unresolved V genes and leave the rest unexplained. The V and J calls and clone size come from that table; D and trimming were worked out from the DNA. The sample table holds about 1 million clones, of which 65% to 80% were seen once. The top ten hold about 1.5% of the sample.

General study outcomes and caveats: Naive subsets generally had larger estimated clonotype richness than memory subsets. The small number of donors limited the genetic and exposure-history diversity represented. Sampling was restricted to blood, and TCR repertoires in tissues likely differ from the TCR repertoires found in blood. Compared with non-shared clonotypes, clonotypes shared by all four sorted-subset donors had higher generation probabilities. When a handful of donors were compared, the shared fraction of clonotypes was about 5.4% for naive CD4, 3.5% to 4% for naive CD8, more than 2% for memory CD4, and around 0.37% for memory CD8. Even with the large sequencing depth, rarefaction of the sorted-subset datasets indicated that sequencing was incomplete. Pairwise subsampling indicated that sequencing depth was expected to affect the degree of clonotype sharing among donors.

The table lists this clone with many counts. There is no known antigen for this receptor. Base qualities are not recorded, but no much larger clone differs from it by a single base. The donors were healthy, HIV-negative adults who had no recently reported acute infections or vaccinations. Every donor was a Caucasian adult living in Nashville, Tennessee, USA. CD4+ T cells were enriched by magnetic negative selection; naive cells were then positively selected on CD45RA, and the negative fraction formed the memory subset. After blood collection by leukapheresis, PBMCs were isolated using Ficoll-Histopaque density gradient centrifugation and then cryopreserved in the vapor phase of liquid nitrogen. Analytical flow cytometry was used to check the purity and quantity of every magnetically sorted T cell population. Genomic DNA was isolated from each sorted fraction and quantified by UV absorbance on a Nanodrop 2000c.

From its cysteine to its phenylalanine, the CDR3 spans 17 amino acids. Of all the DNA, just the CDR3 is kept, 51 bases in frame from base 1. CDR1 and CDR2 are drawn from the germline V gene (reference sequence): WNHNN, SYGVQD. Relative to germline, V is missing 2 bases and J is missing 1 base, with 6 bases of the junction outside any gene match. The source of this sequence is a man younger than 35 in good health. This sequence uses TRBV10-1 and TRBJ2-2; TRBD1 matches 8 bases in the middle. Sequenced input: memory CD4+ T cells sorted from blood. This specimen's cell subset or site label, per the study, means: CD45RA-negative fraction. The nucleotide sequence is given as TGCGCCAGCAGTGAGGATCAGGGGGCTCTGAACACCGGGGAGCTGTTTTTT. It translates as CASSEDQGALNTGELFF.